This entry lists 16 T cell receptor beta chains sequenced from one sample in a study of T-cell reconstitution after alpha-beta-depleted transplantation in children. The library targeted TCRbeta and was prepared with unique molecular identifiers. A single record per CDR3 protein comes from TCRdb applying MiXCR to the PCR reads. The repertoire holds fewer than 400,000 distinct CDR3 sequences, roughly 22% seen once, with 3.5% to 4% in the top ten. The material was PBMCs from the stem cell graft donor, obtained from the stem cell graft. The receptors were sampled from a human donor who donated a stem cell graft to a child with acute myeloid leukemia.

The V and J genes are TRBV20-1 and TRBJ2-7, with 9 bases lining up with TRBD1. V lost 0 bases, J lost 1 base, and 4 bases stayed unmatched. Looked up from germline, CDR1 is DFQATT and CDR2 is SNEGSKA (reference sequence). The CDR3 consists of 15 residues. Here the CDR3 reads CSARDGTGFSYEQYF. In DNA, the CDR3 is TGCAGTGCTAGAGATGGGACAGGGTTTTCCTACGAGCAGTACTTC.

The chain has TRBV20-1 and TRBJ1-5, with 8 positions matching TRBD1. The CDR3 consists of 14 residues. Germline CDR1 DFQATT, CDR2 SNEGSKA (reference sequence). V lost 6 bases to trimming and J lost 7 bases; unmatched junction nucleotides: 11. CDR3 coding DNA: TGCAGTGCCTCTGGACAGGGCCGGTCGCAGCCCCAGCATTTT. Residues: CSASGQGRSQPQHF.

This clonotype was observed many times. The V gene is TRBV5-1, the J gene TRBJ2-7; D perhaps matches TRBD2 (6 bases). The CDR3 is made up of 14 amino acids. Trimming left V 7 bases short and J 9 bases short, with 23 bases between. Germline V lookup: CDR1 SGHRS, CDR2 YFSETQ. This CDR3 reads CASDLGTGVAVQYF. CDR3 coding DNA: TGCGCCAGCGACTTAGGAACGGGAGTGGCCGTGCAGTACTTC. The entire variable domain, with the rest obtained from reference TRBV5-1 and TRBJ2-7, is as follows: KAGVTQTPRYLIKTRGQQVTLSCSPISGHRSVSWYQQTPGQGLQFLFEYFSETQRNKGNFPGRFSGRQFSNSRSEMNVSTLELGDSALYLCASDLGTGVAVQYFGPGTRLTVT.

J is TRBJ2-3 and V is TRBV6-1; the match to TRBD2 covers 8 bases. The CDR3 sequence is 15 residues long. The J segment lost 2 bases and the V segment lost 7 bases, leaving 8 bases of the junction unmatched. CDR1 and CDR2 from the germline V gene are MNHNS and SASEGT. CDR3 in amino acids: CASKERGLNTDTQYF. Written as DNA, the CDR3 is TGTGCCAGCAAGGAGCGGGGGCTGAACACAGATACGCAGTATTTT.

In DNA form, the CDR3 reads TGTGCCAGCAGCTTAACTCCTGGGGCCAACGTCCTGACTTTC. Translating gives CASSLTPGANVLTF. This chain joins TRBV7-3 and TRBJ2-6; D gene ambiguous. Per germline, CDR1 SGHTA and CDR2 FQGTGA. V lost 0 bases and J 2 bases, leaving 2 bases between the germline ends. The CDR3 is 14 residues long.

This clonotype was seen a single time. V gene TRBV29-1 combines with J gene TRBJ2-1; 8 bases map to TRBD2. Looked up from germline, CDR1 is SQVTM and CDR2 is ANQGSEA. This CDR3 contains 15 residues. The CDR3 DNA sequence: TGCGGGGGGGGTCAAAGCGGGAGCTCCTACAATGAGCAGTTCTTC. Amino acids: CGGGQSGSSYNEQFF.

In its sample, this clonotype was seen a few times. V and J are TRBV7-2 and TRBJ1-2; 7 nucleotides align to TRBD1. V lost 0 bases to trimming and J lost 8 bases; unmatched junction nucleotides: 9. The CDR3 extends over 15 amino acids. Germline CDR1 is SGHTA and CDR2 is FQGNSA. CDR3 region: CASSLAVDRVGGYTF. In DNA, the CDR3 is TGTGCCAGCAGCTTAGCAGTTGACAGGGTTGGCGGCTACACCTTC.

This clonotype was picked up a small number of times. The chain combines TRBV2 with TRBJ1-4, with D perhaps TRBD1 (5 bases). Between the trimmed V and J ends, which lost 6 bases and 6 bases, there was a span of 11 bases. This CDR3 comprises 13 residues. In germline, CDR1 is SNHLY, CDR2 FYNNEI. The CDR3: CASRAGIDEKLFF. CDR3 DNA: TGTGCCAGCAGGGCAGGGATCGATGAAAAACTGTTTTTT.

The CDR3 DNA reads as TGCAGCGTTGAAGCCCCTAGCGGGATCGCAGATACGCAGTATTTT. Protein: CSVEAPSGIADTQYF. The J gene is TRBJ2-3, the V gene TRBV29-1; 9 nucleotides agree with TRBD2. Looked up from germline, CDR1 is SQVTM and CDR2 is ANQGSEA. The CDR3 totals 15 residues. Losses at the gene ends were 1 base for V and 4 bases for J; bases not matched to a gene: 6.

The chain links TRBV12-3 or TRBV12-4 to TRBJ2-7, with TRBD1 matching 9 bases. Trimming cost V 5 bases and J 9 bases; bases outside gene matches: 14. This CDR3 has 15 residues. The DNA for the CDR3 is TGTGCCAGCAGTACCCCCCCGGGACAGGGTTCGCGGCAGTACTTC. Protein: CASSTPPGQGSRQYF.

V usage is TRBV7-2 and J usage is TRBJ2-7; no clear D gene. This CDR3 spans 16 amino acids. The V end was cut by 3 bases, the J end by 2 bases, with 17 bases between. The germline V gene encodes CDR1 SGHTA and CDR2 FQGNSA. This CDR3 is CASSFSGFVLTYEQYF. In nucleotides, the CDR3 is TGTGCCAGCAGCTTCTCCGGGTTTGTCCTCACCTACGAGCAGTACTTC.

There are a few counts of this clonotype. V and J are TRBV20-1 and TRBJ2-7; 11 bases match TRBD2. Trimming took 8 bases from V and 0 from J; bases not matched to a gene: 3. In germline, CDR1 is DFQATT, CDR2 SNEGSKA (reference sequence). The length of the CDR3 is 13 residues. CDR3 residues: CSRTSGSSYEQYF. The CDR3 bases are TGCAGTAGGACTAGCGGGTCCTCCTACGAGCAGTACTTC.

In this sample, this clonotype turned up many times. The rearrangement links TRBV15 to TRBJ1-5, with D uncertain. Germline CDR1 reads LNHNV; CDR2 reads YYDKDF (reference sequence). V lost 0 bases, J lost 6 bases, and 12 bases lay in between. This CDR3 contains 15 residues. CDR3 residues: CATSRDRGRSQPQHF. In DNA, the CDR3 is TGTGCCACCAGCAGAGATCGAGGACGGAGTCAGCCCCAGCATTTT.

The V call is TRBV2, the J call TRBJ1-1; 8 bases match TRBD1. CDR1 SNHLY and CDR2 FYNNEI come from the germline V gene. V trimming: 3 bases; J trimming: 3 bases; junction bases outside the gene matches: 3. This CDR3 contains 14 residues. The CDR3 region is CASSDGQGDTEAFF. For the CDR3, the DNA is TGTGCCAGCAGTGACGGACAGGGCGACACTGAAGCTTTCTTT.

The chain couples TRBV12-3 or TRBV12-4 to TRBJ1-5; 7 nucleotides match TRBD1. The CDR3 is made up of 14 amino acids. V shed 3 bases, J shed 2 bases, and the junction held 1 base outside the gene matches. The CDR3 nucleotides read TGTGCCAGCAGTTTCCAGGGGGGCAATCAGCCCCAGCATTTT. Translation gives CASSFQGGNQPQHF.

V is TRBV28 and J is TRBJ2-1; 8 nucleotides agree with TRBD1. The CDR3 has 17 amino acids. V shed 2 bases and J 7 bases; nucleotides not matched to a gene: 13. CDR1 is MDHEN and CDR2 is SYDVKM in the germline V gene. This CDR3 is CASSLGAGGAVGNEQFF. The CDR3 DNA reads as TGTGCCAGCAGTTTAGGGGCAGGGGGCGCAGTAGGGAATGAGCAGTTCTTC.